The rows below give T cell receptor beta chains drawn from one sample of a study of chronic HIV infection and antiretroviral therapy. Each CDR3 protein is one row after TCRdb ran MiXCR on the 5' RACE reads. This sample has roughly 48,000 distinct CDR3 sequences, with approximately 19% found just once. The sample was peripheral blood. The receptors come from an adult who had HIV and had not received antiretroviral therapy, or was an uninfected healthy control (not recorded which). Each CDR3 is given with its conserved first and last residue. The D gene is left open where the match is weak. Size is stated for part of the rows, as once, few or many counts, or as a class when the clone is expanded.

v_gene,j_gene,d_gene,abundance,CDR3aa,CDR3nt
TRBV28,TRBJ2-1,NA,NA,CASRGTSYNEQFF,TGTGCCAGCAGGGGGACATCCTACAATGAGCAGTTCTTC
TRBV5-5,TRBJ1-1,NA,NA,CASSGGTRTEAFF,TGTGCCAGCAGCGGGGGGACTAGGACTGAAGCTTTCTTT
TRBV6-1,TRBJ2-3,NA,NA,CASSEYGEGGTDTQYF,TGTGCCAGCAGTGAATATGGGGAAGGAGGCACAGATACGCAGTATTTT
TRBV2,TRBJ1-5,NA,NA,CASTGVRGNQPQHF,TGTGCCAGCACCGGAGTTCGAGGCAATCAGCCCCAGCATTTT
TRBV28,TRBJ2-1,NA,NA,CASIPTPWTVVGNEQFF,TGTGCCAGCATCCCGACCCCCTGGACAGTCGTGGGCAATGAGCAGTTCTTC
TRBV20-1,TRBJ1-5,NA,NA,CSARDGREQPQHF,TGCAGTGCTAGAGATGGAAGAGAACAGCCCCAGCATTTT
TRBV6-5,TRBJ1-6,NA,few,CASSYGGNYNSPLHF,TGTGCCAGCAGTTATGGCGGAAACTATAATTCACCCCTCCACTTT
TRBV20-1,TRBJ1-2,NA,NA,CSARESDYGYTF,TGCAGTGCTAGAGAAAGCGACTATGGCTACACCTTC
TRBV4-1,TRBJ2-7,TRBD1,NA,CASSHTLTGFYEQYF,TGCGCCAGCAGCCATACCTTGACAGGGTTTTACGAGCAGTACTTC
TRBV4-2,TRBJ2-1,TRBD2,few,CASSPGTSGMGNEQFF,TGTGCCAGCAGCCCGGGGACTAGCGGGATGGGTAATGAGCAGTTCTTC
TRBV28,TRBJ1-1,NA,NA,CASSPPYFPEAFF,TGTGCCAGCAGCCCACCGTATTTCCCTGAAGCTTTCTTT
TRBV7-2,TRBJ2-1,TRBD2,NA,CASRGLAGNNEQFF,TGTGCCAGCAGAGGACTAGCGGGGAACAATGAGCAGTTCTTC
TRBV6-6,TRBJ1-1,NA,NA,CASSSRGINTEAFF,TGTGCCAGCAGCTCCAGGGGAATCAACACTGAAGCTTTCTTT
TRBV6-1,TRBJ1-2,NA,NA,CASRDRQEPYGYTF,TGTGCCAGCAGAGACCGACAGGAGCCCTATGGCTACACCTTC
TRBV24-1,TRBJ2-5,NA,NA,CATSAPSGAQETQYF,TGTGCCACCAGCGCACCGTCGGGAGCCCAAGAGACCCAGTACTTC
TRBV29-1,TRBJ1-6,NA,few,CSVITGPPGNSPLHF,TGCAGCGTCATAACAGGACCCCCCGGGAATTCACCCCTCCACTTT
TRBV20-1,TRBJ1-5,NA,NA,CSAPAGNVNQPQHF,TGCAGTGCTCCAGCTGGTAACGTAAATCAGCCCCAGCATTTT
TRBV5-1,TRBJ2-1,TRBD2,NA,CASSFRGGVEQFF,TGCGCCAGCAGTTTCCGGGGGGGGGTTGAGCAGTTCTTC
TRBV11-2,TRBJ1-1,NA,NA,CASSTHSLVEAFF,TGTGCCAGCAGCACCCACAGCCTTGTCGAAGCTTTCTTT
TRBV25-1,TRBJ1-2,TRBD1,few,CASSGDRGRANYGYTF,TGTGCCAGCAGTGGGGACAGGGGGCGAGCTAACTATGGCTACACCTTC
TRBV9,TRBJ2-5,NA,NA,CASSAGQETQYF,TGTGCCAGCAGCGCTGGGCAAGAGACCCAGTACTTC
TRBV6-6,TRBJ2-1,TRBD2,few,CASSYGLAGVNEQFF,TGTGCCAGCAGTTATGGGCTAGCGGGAGTAAATGAGCAGTTCTTC
TRBV10-3,TRBJ2-6,NA,few,CAIRGDRANVLTF,TGTGCCATCAGGGGGGACAGGGCCAACGTCCTGACTTTC
TRBV18,TRBJ1-1,NA,NA,CASSPALGMENTEAFF,TGTGCCAGCTCACCCGCCCTAGGGATGGAGAACACTGAAGCTTTCTTT
TRBV29-1,TRBJ2-2,TRBD1,many,CSVEGGQGGNTGELFF,TGCAGCGTTGAAGGGGGACAGGGTGGAAACACCGGGGAGCTGTTTTTT
TRBV5-1,TRBJ2-3,TRBD2,many,CASSLGLAGGTDTQYF,TGCGCCAGCAGCTTGGGGCTAGCGGGAGGCACAGATACGCAGTATTTT
TRBV7-6,TRBJ2-3,NA,once,CASSFVGGVGTDTQYF,TGTGCCAGCAGCTTCGTCGGGGGAGTGGGTACAGATACGCAGTATTTT
TRBV6-5,TRBJ2-1,TRBD1,few,CASSYSSTGSLEQFF,TGTGCCAGCAGTTACTCGTCGACAGGGTCGCTCGAGCAGTTCTTC
TRBV29-1,TRBJ2-5,NA,few,CSVEGAVQETQYF,TGCAGCGTTGAAGGGGCGGTCCAAGAGACCCAGTACTTC
TRBV29-1,TRBJ2-1,TRBD2,NA,CSVVTSGYNEQFF,TGCAGCGTTGTGACTAGCGGATACAATGAGCAGTTCTTC
TRBV9,TRBJ2-1,TRBD2,few,CASSVEAGVSNEQFF,TGTGCCAGCAGCGTAGAAGCGGGAGTGTCAAATGAGCAGTTCTTC
TRBV28,TRBJ2-7,NA,few,CASSPGQLFRSYEQYF,TGTGCCAGCAGCCCCGGACAGCTTTTTCGCTCCTACGAGCAGTACTTC
TRBV20-1,TRBJ2-7,TRBD2,NA,CSGVGRGSSYEQYF,TGCAGTGGGGTGGGGCGCGGGAGCTCCTACGAGCAGTACTTC
TRBV7-2,TRBJ2-7,TRBD1,once,CASSEGQGTREQYF,TGTGCCAGCAGCGAAGGACAGGGGACGAGAGAGCAGTACTTC
TRBV20-1,TRBJ2-1,NA,few,CSAPPAGIPNEQFF,TGCAGTGCGCCTCCCGCAGGGATTCCCAATGAGCAGTTCTTC
TRBV6-1,TRBJ2-1,TRBD2,NA,CASIPPPGGPLNEQFF,TGTGCCAGCATACCCCCCCCGGGAGGGCCGTTGAATGAGCAGTTCTTC
TRBV29-1,TRBJ2-1,NA,few,CSVTQTMDEQFF,TGCAGCGTGACACAAACTATGGATGAGCAGTTCTTC
TRBV10-2,TRBJ2-1,TRBD2,NA,CASRPGLAGNNYNEQSF,TGCGCCAGCAGGCCCGGACTAGCGGGAAACAACTACAATGAGCAGTCCTTC
TRBV29-1,TRBJ1-1,NA,NA,CSVALNTEAFF,TGCAGCGTTGCCCTGAACACTGAAGCTTTCTTT
TRBV11-2,TRBJ1-1,TRBD1,few,CASSSDRGRQAFF,TGTGCCAGCAGCTCAGACAGGGGGCGACAAGCTTTCTTT
TRBV4-1,TRBJ1-4,TRBD1,NA,CASSLGQVNEKLFF,TGCGCCAGCAGCCTTGGACAGGTTAATGAAAAACTGTTTTTT
TRBV28,TRBJ2-5,TRBD1,NA,CASSPGQGALETQYF,TGTGCCAGCAGTCCGGGACAGGGGGCTTTGGAGACCCAGTACTTC
TRBV15,TRBJ1-1,NA,NA,CATSKWLTEAFF,TGTGCCACCAGCAAATGGCTCACTGAAGCTTTCTTT
TRBV20-1,TRBJ2-3,TRBD2,many,CSARGPWGVAGEGTQYF,TGCAGTGCTAGAGGTCCCTGGGGGGTAGCGGGAGAGGGTACGCAGTATTTT
TRBV2,TRBJ2-7,NA,NA,CASMNSLGSYEQYF,TGTGCCAGCATGAACAGCCTAGGGTCCTACGAGCAGTACTTC
TRBV9,TRBJ2-5,TRBD2,few,CASSPTSRGLVHETQYF,TGTGCCAGCAGCCCAACGAGTAGGGGACTAGTTCATGAGACCCAGTACTTC
TRBV7-9,TRBJ2-7,TRBD2,few,CASTTGTSGRNEQYF,TGTGCCAGCACTACCGGGACTAGCGGGAGGAACGAGCAGTACTTC
TRBV28,TRBJ1-3,NA,few,CASSLFGFQGNTIYF,TGTGCCAGCAGTTTATTCGGCTTCCAGGGAAACACCATATATTTT
TRBV19,TRBJ2-1,TRBD2,NA,CASTSGSSYNEQFF,TGTGCCAGCACTAGCGGGAGCTCCTACAATGAGCAGTTCTTC
TRBV6-2/TRBV6-3,TRBJ2-5,TRBD2,few,CASSSWGGETQYF,TGTGCCAGCAGCTCCTGGGGGGGAGAGACCCAGTACTTC
TRBV28,TRBJ2-7,NA,few,CASSRLAGQTYEQYF,TGTGCCAGCAGTCGACTTGCCGGACAGACCTACGAGCAGTACTTC
TRBV24-1,TRBJ2-1,NA,once,CATSDLREQFF,TGTGCCACCAGTGACCTCCGAGAGCAGTTCTTC
TRBV5-6,TRBJ2-7,NA,NA,CASSFSPGPGYEQYF,TGTGCCAGCAGCTTTTCCCCGGGACCGGGCTACGAGCAGTACTTC
TRBV4-1,TRBJ2-4,NA,NA,CASSQVAQVLAKNIQYF,TGCGCCAGCAGCCAAGTGGCCCAGGTTCTAGCCAAAAACATTCAGTACTTC
TRBV5-1,TRBJ2-5,TRBD2,few,CASSPGLAKETQYF,TGCGCCAGCAGCCCGGGACTAGCGAAAGAGACCCAGTACTTC
TRBV5-4,TRBJ1-3,NA,NA,CASSNRPRRNSGNTIYF,TGTGCCAGCAGTAATCGTCCCCGTCGTAACTCTGGAAACACCATATATTTT
TRBV27,TRBJ2-3,NA,many,CASSSTDTQYF,TGTGCCAGCAGTTCCACAGATACGCAGTATTTT
TRBV7-2,TRBJ2-1,TRBD2,few,CASSLEGLAGAEQFF,TGTGCCAGCAGCTTGGAGGGACTAGCGGGAGCTGAGCAGTTCTTC